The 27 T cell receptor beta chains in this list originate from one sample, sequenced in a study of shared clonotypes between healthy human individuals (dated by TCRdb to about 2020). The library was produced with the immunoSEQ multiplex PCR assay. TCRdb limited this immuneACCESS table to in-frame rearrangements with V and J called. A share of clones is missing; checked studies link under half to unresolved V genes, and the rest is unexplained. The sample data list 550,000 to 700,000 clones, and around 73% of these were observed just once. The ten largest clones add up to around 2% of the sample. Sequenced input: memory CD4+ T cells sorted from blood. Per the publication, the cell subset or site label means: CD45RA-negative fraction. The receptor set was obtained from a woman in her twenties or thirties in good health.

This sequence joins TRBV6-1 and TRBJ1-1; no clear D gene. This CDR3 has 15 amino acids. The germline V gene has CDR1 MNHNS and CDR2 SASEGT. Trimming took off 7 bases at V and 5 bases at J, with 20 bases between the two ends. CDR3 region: CASTSTRASGTEAFF. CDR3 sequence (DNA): TGTGCCAGCACCTCCACCCGGGCCTCTGGGACTGAAGCTTTCTTT.

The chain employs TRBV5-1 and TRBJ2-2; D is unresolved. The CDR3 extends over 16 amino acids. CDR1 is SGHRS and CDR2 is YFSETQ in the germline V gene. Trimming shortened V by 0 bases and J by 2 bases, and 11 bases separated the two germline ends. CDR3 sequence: CASSLAVIENTGELFF. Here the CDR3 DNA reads TGCGCCAGCAGCTTGGCAGTTATAGAAAACACCGGGGAGCTGTTTTTT.

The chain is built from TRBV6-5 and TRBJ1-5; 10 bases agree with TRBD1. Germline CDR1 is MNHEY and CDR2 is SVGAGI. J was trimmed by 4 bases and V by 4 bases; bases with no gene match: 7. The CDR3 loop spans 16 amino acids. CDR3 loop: CASSSTTGGENQPQHF. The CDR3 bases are TGTGCCAGCAGTTCCACGACAGGGGGCGAGAATCAGCCCCAGCATTTT.

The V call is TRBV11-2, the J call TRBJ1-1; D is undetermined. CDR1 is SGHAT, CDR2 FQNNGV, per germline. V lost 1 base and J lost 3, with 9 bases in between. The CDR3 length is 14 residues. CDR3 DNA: TGTGCCAGCAGCTTAGCTTTAATGGACACTGAAGCTTTCTTT. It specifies CASSLALMDTEAFF.

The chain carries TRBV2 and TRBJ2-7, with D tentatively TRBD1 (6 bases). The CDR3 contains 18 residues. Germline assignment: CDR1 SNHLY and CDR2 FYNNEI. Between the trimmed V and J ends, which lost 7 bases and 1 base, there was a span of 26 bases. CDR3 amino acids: CASTPRVPGHGDSYEQYF. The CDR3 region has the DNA TGTGCCAGCACACCGAGAGTTCCGGGACACGGGGATTCCTACGAGCAGTACTTC.

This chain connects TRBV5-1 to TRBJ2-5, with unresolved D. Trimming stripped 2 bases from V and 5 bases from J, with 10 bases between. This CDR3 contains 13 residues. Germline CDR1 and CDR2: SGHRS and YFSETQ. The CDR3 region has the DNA TGCGCCAGCAGCTTTGATCTAATCGAGACCCAGTACTTC. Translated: CASSFDLIETQYF.

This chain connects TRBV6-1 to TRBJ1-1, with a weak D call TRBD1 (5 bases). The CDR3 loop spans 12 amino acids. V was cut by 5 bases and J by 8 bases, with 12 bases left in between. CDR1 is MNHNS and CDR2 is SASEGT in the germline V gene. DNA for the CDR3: TGTGCCAGCAGTAGACCCGGGACGGAAGCTTTCTTT. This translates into CASSRPGTEAFF.

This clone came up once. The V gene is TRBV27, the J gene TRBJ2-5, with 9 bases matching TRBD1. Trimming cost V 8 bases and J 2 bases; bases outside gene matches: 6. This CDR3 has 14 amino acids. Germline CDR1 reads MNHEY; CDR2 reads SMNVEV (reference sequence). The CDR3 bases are TGTGCCAGCGGGACAGGGTCTCAACAAGAGACCCAGTACTTC. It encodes CASGTGSQQETQYF.

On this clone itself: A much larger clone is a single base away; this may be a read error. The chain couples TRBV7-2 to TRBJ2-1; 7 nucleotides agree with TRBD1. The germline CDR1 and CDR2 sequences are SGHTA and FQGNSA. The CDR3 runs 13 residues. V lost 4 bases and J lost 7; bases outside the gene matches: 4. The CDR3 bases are TGTGCCAGCAGCTCCGGGACAGTGAATGAGCAGTTCTTC. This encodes CASSSGTVNEQFF.

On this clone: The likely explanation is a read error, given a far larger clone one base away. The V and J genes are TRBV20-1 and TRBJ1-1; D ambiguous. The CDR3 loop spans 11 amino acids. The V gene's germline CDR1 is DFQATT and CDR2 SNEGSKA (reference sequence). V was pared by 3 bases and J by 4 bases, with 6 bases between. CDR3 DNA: TGCAGTGCTAGGGTGAGCACTGAAGCTTTCTTT. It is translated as CSARVSTEAFF.

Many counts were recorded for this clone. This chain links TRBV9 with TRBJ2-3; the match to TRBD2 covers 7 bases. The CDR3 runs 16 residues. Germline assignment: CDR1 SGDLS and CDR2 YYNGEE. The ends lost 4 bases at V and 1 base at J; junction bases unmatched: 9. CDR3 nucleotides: TGTGCCAGCAGCATGATTAGCGGGTTAGGCACAGATACGCAGTATTTT. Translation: CASSMISGLGTDTQYF.

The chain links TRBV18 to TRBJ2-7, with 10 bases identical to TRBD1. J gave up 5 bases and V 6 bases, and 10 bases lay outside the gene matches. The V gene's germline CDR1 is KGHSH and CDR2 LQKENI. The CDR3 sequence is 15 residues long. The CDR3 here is CASSETGQGGDEQYF. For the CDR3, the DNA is TGTGCCAGCTCCGAGACCGGACAGGGGGGGGACGAGCAGTACTTC.

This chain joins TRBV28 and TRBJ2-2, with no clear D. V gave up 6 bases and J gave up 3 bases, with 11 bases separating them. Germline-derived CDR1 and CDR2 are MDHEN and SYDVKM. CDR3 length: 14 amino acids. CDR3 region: CASRPRGDTGELFF. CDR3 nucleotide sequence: TGTGCCAGCAGGCCCCGCGGCGACACCGGGGAGCTGTTTTTT. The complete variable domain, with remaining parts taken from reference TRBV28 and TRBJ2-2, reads DVKVTQSSRYLVKRTGEKVFLECVQDMDHENMFWYRQDPGLGLRLIYFSYDVKMKEKGDIPEGYSVSREKKERFSLILESASTNQTSMYLCASRPRGDTGELFFGEGSRLTVL.

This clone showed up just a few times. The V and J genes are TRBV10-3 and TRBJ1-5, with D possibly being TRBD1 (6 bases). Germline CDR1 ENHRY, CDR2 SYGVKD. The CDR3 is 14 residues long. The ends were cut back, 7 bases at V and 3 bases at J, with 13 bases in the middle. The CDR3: CAIKGGQPNQPQHF. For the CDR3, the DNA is TGTGCCATCAAGGGAGGACAGCCCAATCAGCCCCAGCATTTT.

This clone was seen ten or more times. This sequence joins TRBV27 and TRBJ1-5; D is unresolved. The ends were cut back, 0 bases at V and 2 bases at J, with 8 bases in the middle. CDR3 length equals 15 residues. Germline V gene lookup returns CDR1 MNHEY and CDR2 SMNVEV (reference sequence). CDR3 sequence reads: CASSLSSNRNQPQHF. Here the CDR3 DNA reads TGTGCCAGCAGTTTATCGTCGAATCGCAATCAGCCCCAGCATTTT.

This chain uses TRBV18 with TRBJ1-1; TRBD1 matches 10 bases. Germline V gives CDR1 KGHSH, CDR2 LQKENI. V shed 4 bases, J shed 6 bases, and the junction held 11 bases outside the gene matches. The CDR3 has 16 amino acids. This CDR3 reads CASSRSPGTGVAEAFF. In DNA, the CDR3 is TGTGCCAGCTCACGCAGTCCCGGGACAGGGGTCGCTGAAGCTTTCTTT.

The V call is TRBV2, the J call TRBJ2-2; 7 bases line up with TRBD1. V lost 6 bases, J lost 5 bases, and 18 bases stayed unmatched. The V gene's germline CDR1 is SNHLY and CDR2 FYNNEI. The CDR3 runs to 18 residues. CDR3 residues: CASRKIPWTGEVTGELFF. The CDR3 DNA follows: TGTGCCAGCAGGAAAATCCCCTGGACAGGTGAGGTTACCGGGGAGCTGTTTTTT.

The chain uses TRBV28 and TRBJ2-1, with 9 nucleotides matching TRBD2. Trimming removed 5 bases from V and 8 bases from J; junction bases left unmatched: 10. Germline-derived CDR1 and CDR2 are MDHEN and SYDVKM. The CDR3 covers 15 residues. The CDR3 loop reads CASSVAGAGGYEQFF. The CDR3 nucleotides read TGTGCCAGCAGTGTAGCGGGAGCGGGCGGATATGAGCAGTTCTTC. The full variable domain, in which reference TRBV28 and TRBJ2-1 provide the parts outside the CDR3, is DVKVTQSSRYLVKRTGEKVFLECVQDMDHENMFWYRQDPGLGLRLIYFSYDVKMKEKGDIPEGYSVSREKKERFSLILESASTNQTSMYLCASSVAGAGGYEQFFGPGTRLTVL.

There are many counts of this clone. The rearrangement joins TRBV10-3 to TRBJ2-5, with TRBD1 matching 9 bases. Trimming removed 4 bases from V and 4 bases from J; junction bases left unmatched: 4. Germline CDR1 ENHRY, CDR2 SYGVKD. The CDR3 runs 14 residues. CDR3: CAISGTTGGETQYF. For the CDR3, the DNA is TGTGCCATCAGTGGAACGACAGGGGGAGAGACCCAGTACTTC.

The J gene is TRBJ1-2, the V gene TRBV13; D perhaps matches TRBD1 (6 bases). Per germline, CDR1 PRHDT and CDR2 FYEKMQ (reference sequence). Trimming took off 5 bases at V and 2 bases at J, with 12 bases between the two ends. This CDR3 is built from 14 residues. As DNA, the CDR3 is TGTGCCAGCAGCCCAATTACAGGGAACTATGGCTACACCTTC. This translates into CASSPITGNYGYTF.

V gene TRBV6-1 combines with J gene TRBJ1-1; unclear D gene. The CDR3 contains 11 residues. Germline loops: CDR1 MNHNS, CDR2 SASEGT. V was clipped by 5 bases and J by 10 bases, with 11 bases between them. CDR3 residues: CASSSQIGAFF. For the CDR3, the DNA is TGTGCCAGCAGTTCACAAATAGGAGCTTTCTTT.

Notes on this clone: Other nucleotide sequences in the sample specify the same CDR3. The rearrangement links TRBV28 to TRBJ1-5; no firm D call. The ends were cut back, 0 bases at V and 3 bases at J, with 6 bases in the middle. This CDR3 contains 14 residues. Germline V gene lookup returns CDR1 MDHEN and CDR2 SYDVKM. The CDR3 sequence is CASSLWGNNQPQHF. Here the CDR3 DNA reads TGTGCCAGCAGTTTATGGGGAAACAATCAGCCCCAGCATTTT.

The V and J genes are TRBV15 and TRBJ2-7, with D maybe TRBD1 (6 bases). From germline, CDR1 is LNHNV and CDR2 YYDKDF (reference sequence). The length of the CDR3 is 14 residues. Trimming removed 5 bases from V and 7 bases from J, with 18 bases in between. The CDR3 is CATSPQGLSLEQYF. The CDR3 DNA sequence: TGTGCCACCAGCCCACAGGGTCTCTCCTTGGAGCAGTACTTC.

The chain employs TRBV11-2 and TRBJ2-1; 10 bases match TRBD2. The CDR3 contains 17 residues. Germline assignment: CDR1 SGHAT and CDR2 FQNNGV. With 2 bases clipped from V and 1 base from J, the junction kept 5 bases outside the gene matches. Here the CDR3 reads CASSLSPSGSSYNEQFF. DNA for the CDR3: TGTGCCAGCAGCTTATCTCCTAGCGGGAGTTCCTACAATGAGCAGTTCTTC.

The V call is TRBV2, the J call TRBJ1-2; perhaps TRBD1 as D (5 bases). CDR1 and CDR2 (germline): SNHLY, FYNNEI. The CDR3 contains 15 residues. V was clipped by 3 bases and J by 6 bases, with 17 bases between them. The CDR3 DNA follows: TGTGCCAGCAGTGACGTAAGCAGGGTGGGAGATGGCTACACCTTC. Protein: CASSDVSRVGDGYTF.

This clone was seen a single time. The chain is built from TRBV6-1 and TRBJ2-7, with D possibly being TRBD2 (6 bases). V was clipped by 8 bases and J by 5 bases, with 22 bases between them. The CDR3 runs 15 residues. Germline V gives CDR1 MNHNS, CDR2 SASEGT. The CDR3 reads CASRLSQEGVNEQYF. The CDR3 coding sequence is TGTGCCAGCCGCCTCAGCCAGGAGGGAGTCAACGAGCAGTACTTC.

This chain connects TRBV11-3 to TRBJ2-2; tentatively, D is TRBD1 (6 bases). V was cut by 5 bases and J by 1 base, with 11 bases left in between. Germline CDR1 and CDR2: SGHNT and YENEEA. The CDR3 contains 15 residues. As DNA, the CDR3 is TGTGCCAGCAGCATAGGGGGACGGAACACCGGGGAGCTGTTTTTT. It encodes CASSIGGRNTGELFF.